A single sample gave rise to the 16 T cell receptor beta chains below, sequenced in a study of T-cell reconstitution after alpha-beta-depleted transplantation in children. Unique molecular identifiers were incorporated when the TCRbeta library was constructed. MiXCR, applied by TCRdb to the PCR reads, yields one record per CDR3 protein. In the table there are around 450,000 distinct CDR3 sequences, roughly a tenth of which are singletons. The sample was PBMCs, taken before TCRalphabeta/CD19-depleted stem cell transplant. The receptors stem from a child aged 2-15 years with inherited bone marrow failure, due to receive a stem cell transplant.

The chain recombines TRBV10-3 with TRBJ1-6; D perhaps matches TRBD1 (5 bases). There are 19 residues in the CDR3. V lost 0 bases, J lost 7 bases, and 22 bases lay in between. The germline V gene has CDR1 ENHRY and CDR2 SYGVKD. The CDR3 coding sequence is TGTGCCATCAGTGAGTCGACGGATATCCAAGGGGCAGAGAATTCACCCCTCCACTTT. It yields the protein CAISESTDIQGAENSPLHF.

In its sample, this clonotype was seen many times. Here the CDR3 reads CASSQGSSYEQYF. The CDR3 DNA sequence: TGTGCCAGCAGCCAGGGAAGCTCCTACGAGCAGTACTTC. The J gene is TRBJ2-7, the V gene TRBV4-2; D ambiguous. V was pared by 3 bases and J by 0 bases, with 6 bases between. The CDR3 is 13 residues long. Germline V gene sequence: CDR1 LGHNA, CDR2 YNFKEQ.

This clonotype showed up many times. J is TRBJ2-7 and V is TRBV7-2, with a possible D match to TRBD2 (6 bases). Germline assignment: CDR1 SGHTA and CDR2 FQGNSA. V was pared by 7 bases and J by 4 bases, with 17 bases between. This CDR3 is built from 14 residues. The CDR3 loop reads CASKARRDDYEQYF. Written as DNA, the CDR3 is TGTGCCAGCAAAGCCCGGCGGGATGATTACGAGCAGTACTTC. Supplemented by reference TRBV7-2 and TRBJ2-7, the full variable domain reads GAGVSQSPSNKVTEKGKDVELRCDPISGHTALYWYRQSLGQGLEFLIYFQGNSAPDKSGLPSDRFSAERTGGSVSTLTIQRTQQEDSAVYLCASKARRDDYEQYFGPGTRLTVT.

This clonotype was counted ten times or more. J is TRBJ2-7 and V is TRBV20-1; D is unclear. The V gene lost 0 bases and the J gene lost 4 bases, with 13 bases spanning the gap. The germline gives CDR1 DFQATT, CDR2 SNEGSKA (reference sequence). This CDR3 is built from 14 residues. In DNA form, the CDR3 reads TGCAGTGCTAGAGATCTTGGCCGGGCTTACGAGCAGTACTTC. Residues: CSARDLGRAYEQYF.

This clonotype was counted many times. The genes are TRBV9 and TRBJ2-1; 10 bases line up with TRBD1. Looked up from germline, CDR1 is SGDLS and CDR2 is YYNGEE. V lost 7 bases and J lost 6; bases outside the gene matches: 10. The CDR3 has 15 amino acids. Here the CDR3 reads CASGYRTGGGNEQFF. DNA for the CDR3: TGTGCCAGCGGGTACCGGACAGGGGGAGGCAATGAGCAGTTCTTC.

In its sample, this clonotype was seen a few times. The CDR3, as DNA: TGCAGCGTGGCGGGACTCCCAGAAATCCATGAGCAGTTCTTC. Translated: CSVAGLPEIHEQFF. The rearrangement uses TRBV29-1 and TRBJ2-1; maybe TRBD2 (6 bases). This CDR3 has 14 residues. Germline V CDR1 and CDR2: SQVTM, ANQGSEA. Trimming pared 6 bases from V and 8 bases from J, leaving 20 bases between.

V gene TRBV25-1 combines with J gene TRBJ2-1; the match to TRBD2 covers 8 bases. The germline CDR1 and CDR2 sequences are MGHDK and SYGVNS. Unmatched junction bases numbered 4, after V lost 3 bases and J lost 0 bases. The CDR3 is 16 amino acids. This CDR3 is CASSEPTSDSYNEQFF. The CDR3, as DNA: TGTGCCAGCAGTGAGCCGACTAGCGACTCCTACAATGAGCAGTTCTTC. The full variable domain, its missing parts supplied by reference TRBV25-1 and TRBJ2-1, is EADIYQTPRYLVIGTGKKITLECSQTMGHDKMYWYQQDPGMELHLIHYSYGVNSTEKGDLSSESTVSRIRTEHFPLTLESARPSHTSQYLCASSEPTSDSYNEQFFGPGTRLTVL.

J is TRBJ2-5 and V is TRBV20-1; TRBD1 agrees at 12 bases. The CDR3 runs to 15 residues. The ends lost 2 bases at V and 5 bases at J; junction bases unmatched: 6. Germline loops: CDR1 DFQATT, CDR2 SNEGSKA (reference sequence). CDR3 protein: CSARPGTGGFETQYF. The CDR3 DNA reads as TGCAGTGCTAGACCTGGGACAGGGGGCTTTGAGACCCAGTACTTC.

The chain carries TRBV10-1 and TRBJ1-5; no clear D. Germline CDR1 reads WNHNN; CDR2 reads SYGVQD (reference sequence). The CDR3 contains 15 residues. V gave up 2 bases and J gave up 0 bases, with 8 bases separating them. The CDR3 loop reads CASSEMGCSNQPQHF. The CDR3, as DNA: TGCGCCAGCAGTGAGATGGGGTGTAGCAATCAGCCCCAGCATTTT.

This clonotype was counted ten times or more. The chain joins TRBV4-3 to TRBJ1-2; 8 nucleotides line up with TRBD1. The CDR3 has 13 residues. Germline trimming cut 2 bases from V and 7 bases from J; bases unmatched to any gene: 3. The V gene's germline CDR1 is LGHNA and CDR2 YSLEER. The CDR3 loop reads CASSQYQGAGYTF. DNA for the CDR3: TGCGCCAGCAGCCAATACCAGGGGGCTGGCTACACCTTC.

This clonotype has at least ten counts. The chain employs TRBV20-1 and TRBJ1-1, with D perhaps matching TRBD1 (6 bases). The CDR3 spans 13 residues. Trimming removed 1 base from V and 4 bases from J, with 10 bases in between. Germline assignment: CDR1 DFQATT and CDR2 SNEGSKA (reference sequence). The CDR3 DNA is TGCAGTGCTAGAGTGAGGGGGGGCACTGAAGCTTTCTTT. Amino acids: CSARVRGGTEAFF.

The CDR3 here is CASNEGGPYNEQFF. CDR3 bases: TGTGCCAGCAACGAAGGGGGACCCTACAATGAGCAGTTCTTC. J is TRBJ2-1 and V is TRBV28; TRBD1 might be the D (6 bases). CDR1 and CDR2 (germline): MDHEN, SYDVKM. This CDR3 region has 14 residues. V was pared by 7 bases and J by 2 bases, with 12 bases between.

The CDR3 DNA reads as TGTGCCAGTAGTCTCCTTGGGACTGATGAAAAACTGTTTTTT. This gives the protein CASSLLGTDEKLFF. The chain combines TRBV19 with TRBJ1-4; TRBD1 is a possible D gene (5 bases). The CDR3 is 14 residues long. Germline CDR1 is LNHDA and CDR2 is SQIVND (reference sequence). Trimming pared 5 bases from V and 6 bases from J, leaving 13 bases between. Full variable domain (remainder filled in from reference TRBV19 and TRBJ1-4): DGGITQSPKYLFRKEGQNVTLSCEQNLNHDAMYWYRQDPGQGLRLIYYSQIVNDFQKGDIAEGYSVSREKKESFPLTVTSAQKNPTAFYLCASSLLGTDEKLFFGSGTQLSVL.

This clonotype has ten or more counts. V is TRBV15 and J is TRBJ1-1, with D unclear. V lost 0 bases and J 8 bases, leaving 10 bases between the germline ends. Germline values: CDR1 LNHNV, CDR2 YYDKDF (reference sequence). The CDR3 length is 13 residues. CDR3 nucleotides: TGTGCCACCAGCAGAGATCGGGCAGAGGAAGCTTTCTTT. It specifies CATSRDRAEEAFF.

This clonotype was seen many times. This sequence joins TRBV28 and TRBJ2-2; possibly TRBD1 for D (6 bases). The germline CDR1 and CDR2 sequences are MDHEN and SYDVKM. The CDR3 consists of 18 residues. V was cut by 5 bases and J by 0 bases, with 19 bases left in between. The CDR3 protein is CASSLPPDWDTNTGELFF. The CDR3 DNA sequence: TGTGCCAGCAGTCTACCCCCTGACTGGGACACGAACACCGGGGAGCTGTTTTTT. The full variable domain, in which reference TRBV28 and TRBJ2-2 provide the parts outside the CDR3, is DVKVTQSSRYLVKRTGEKVFLECVQDMDHENMFWYRQDPGLGLRLIYFSYDVKMKEKGDIPEGYSVSREKKERFSLILESASTNQTSMYLCASSLPPDWDTNTGELFFGEGSRLTVL.

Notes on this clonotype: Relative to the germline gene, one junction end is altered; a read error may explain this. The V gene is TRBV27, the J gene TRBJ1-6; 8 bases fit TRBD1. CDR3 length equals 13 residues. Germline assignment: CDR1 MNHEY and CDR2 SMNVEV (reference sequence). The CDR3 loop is CASSLSVGTGLRF. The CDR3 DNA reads TGTGCCAGCAGTTTAAGCGTGGGGACAGGACTCCGGTTT.